What follows describes a single T cell receptor beta chain. This sample is drawn from a study of CD8+ T cells in alopecia areata. Germline V lookup: CDR1 SGHNT, CDR2 YENEEA. V lost 5 bases to trimming and J lost 4 bases, with 9 bases between them. The CDR3 totals 13 residues. Documented treatment: oral pan-JAK inhibitor, 5-10 mg twice daily. Reverse transcribed after extraction, RNA yielded cDNA as the sequencing template. Assay used: immunoSEQ multiplex PCR; TCRdb lists only in-frame clones, some missing. This sample has about 120,000 clones, with roughly three fifths found just once. This receptor was obtained from a human donor with alopecia areata. This sample comprised CD4+ T cells sorted from blood, obtained at week 24, from a patient treated with tofacitinib. The V gene is TRBV11-3, the J gene TRBJ2-1; D is possibly TRBD2 (5 bases). The CDR3 bases are TGTGCCAGCAGCCACGACTATTACAATGAGCAGTTCTTC. This gives the protein CASSHDYYNEQFF.